The following is a TCR beta chain sequence with its context. Its specificity is not known. This record comes from a study of OX40 agonist ivuxolimab in advanced cancers. Study context: The dose-escalation cohort had hepatocellular carcinoma, melanoma, renal cell or head and neck cancer. Whole-study findings and limits: Clones of CD4+ and CD8+ blood T cells grew by week 6 at doses of 0.1 to 3.0 mg/kg.

Method: immunoSEQ multiplex PCR; TCRdb's copy keeps in-frame clones and lacks some. The sample shows 100,000 or so clones, roughly 80% of them seen only once. The input for sequencing was CD4+ or CD8+ T cells sorted from blood, taken in a trial of the OX40 agonist ivuxolimab. The TCR originated in an adult with an advanced solid tumor such as melanoma, head and neck, liver or kidney cancer.

The CDR3 coding sequence is TGTGCCAGCAGCTTAGCCCCTAGCGGGGGGGCCGGGGAGCTGTTTTTT. As protein: CASSLAPSGGAGELFF. This chain connects TRBV13 to TRBJ2-2; 12 bases line up with TRBD2. The germline CDR1 and CDR2 sequences are PRHDT and FYEKMQ (reference sequence). The CDR3 spans 16 residues. J lost 6 bases, V lost 1 base, and 3 bases had no gene match.